The entry below gives a single T cell receptor beta chain sequence along with its context. Its antigen is undetermined. The sample is drawn from a study of T cells expressing NK-cell markers. Points from the study as a whole: Of CD8+ T cells, about 1.0-8% belonged to dominant NKG2C+ clonotypes in 5 to 7 donors.

For each CDR3 protein, TCRdb gives one entry from its re-call of the 5' RACE reads, without DNA. The sample includes around 470,000 distinct CDR3 sequences. The CDR3 has 13 amino acids. This chain links TRBV21-1 with TRBJ2-1; TCRdb proposes TRBD1, but this gene call is untestable without DNA. TRBV21-1 is deemed a pseudogene. Sequencing was done on a sample of blood T cells: a sorted CD56 or NKG2C T cell subset, CD4+ or CD8+ T cells, or bulk PBMC T cells (not recorded which). The sequence came from a woman aged 45-60 years in good health. The CDR3 sequence is CASSESTGNEQFF.